Below are 9 T cell receptor beta chains sequenced from a single sample in a study of PD-L1 blockade in urothelial cancer. Some clones are missing from TCRdb's copy, which holds only in-frame ones; the method was immunoSEQ multiplex PCR. Of fewer than 25,000 clones in the sample, 87% were seen once. The material was PBMCs, obtained around atezolizumab (anti-PD-L1) treatment. All receptors derive from a man aged 45-60 years with urothelial cancer.

The chain has TRBV27 and TRBJ1-5; TRBD1 agrees at 11 bases. The germline CDR1 and CDR2 sequences are MNHEY and SMNVEV (reference sequence). The CDR3 totals 16 residues. V shed 2 bases and J 3 bases; nucleotides not matched to a gene: 3. The CDR3 nucleotides are TGTGCCAGCAGTTTAGGGACAGGGGGTTTCAATCAGCCCCAGCATTTT. Residues: CASSLGTGGFNQPQHF.

The chain carries TRBV7-2 and TRBJ1-5; no firm D call. Between the trimmed V and J ends, which lost 4 bases and 6 bases, there was a span of 10 bases. Germline CDR1 SGHTA, CDR2 FQGNSA. The length of the CDR3 is 13 residues. The CDR3 sequence is CASSSEEFQPQHF. DNA for the CDR3: TGTGCCAGCAGCTCAGAAGAATTTCAGCCCCAGCATTTT.

This clone was counted between two and nine times. V gene TRBV7-9 combines with J gene TRBJ2-7; D is undetermined. Trimming stripped 5 bases from V and 5 bases from J, with 13 bases between. Germline assignment: CDR1 SEHNR and CDR2 FQNEAQ (reference sequence). The CDR3 sequence is 13 residues long. The CDR3 sequence: CASSLQLGHEQYF. CDR3 nucleotides: TGTGCCAGCAGCCTCCAGCTAGGTCACGAGCAGTACTTC. The full variable domain, its missing parts supplied by reference TRBV7-9 and TRBJ2-7, is DTGVSQNPRHKITKRGQNVTFRCDPISEHNRLYWYRQTLGQGPEFLTYFQNEAQLEKSRLLSDRFSAERPKGSFSTLEIQRTEQGDSAMYLCASSLQLGHEQYFGPGTRLTVT.

This rearrangement joins TRBV6-6 to TRBJ2-1, with TRBD2 matching 12 bases. The ends lost 8 bases at V and 8 bases at J; junction bases unmatched: 7. CDR3 length equals 14 residues. CDR1 and CDR2 (germline): MNHNY, SVGAGI (reference sequence). DNA for the CDR3: TGTGCCAGCGGGATCGGACTAGCGGGACATGAGCAGTTCTTC. It yields the protein CASGIGLAGHEQFF.

The J gene is TRBJ1-2, the V gene TRBV11-2, with TRBD1 as a possible D gene (6 bases). From germline, CDR1 is SGHAT and CDR2 FQNNGV. This CDR3 comprises 13 residues. Trimming removed 6 bases at V and 8 bases at J, with 16 bases between. CDR3 nucleotides: TGTGCCAGCAGTCAAGGGGGGGTAGGAGGCTACACCTTC. This sequence encodes CASSQGGVGGYTF.

The rearrangement joins TRBV7-2 to TRBJ2-5; 15 positions match TRBD2. The length of the CDR3 is 19 residues. V was pared by 1 base and J by 4 bases, with 10 bases of the junction left unmatched. The germline V gene encodes CDR1 SGHTA and CDR2 FQGNSA. Here the CDR3 reads CASSLVPRGLAGGGETQYF. The CDR3 nucleotides read TGTGCCAGCAGCTTAGTCCCTCGGGGACTAGCGGGAGGAGGAGAGACCCAGTACTTC.

The chain combines TRBV5-1 with TRBJ1-5, with D unresolved. CDR3 length: 15 residues. V gave up 0 bases and J gave up 1 base, with 8 bases separating them. Germline loops: CDR1 SGHRS, CDR2 YFSETQ. CDR3 DNA sequence: TGCGCCAGCAGCTTGGAGCCACAGAGCAATCAGCCCCAGCATTTT. It translates to CASSLEPQSNQPQHF.

This sequence joins TRBV27 and TRBJ2-2, with a possible D match to TRBD2 (7 bases). Trimming stripped 4 bases from V and 8 bases from J, with 14 bases between. The CDR3 is 14 amino acids. Per the germline V gene, CDR1 is MNHEY and CDR2 is SMNVEV (reference sequence). CDR3: CASSSAGAAGELFF. The DNA for the CDR3 is TGTGCCAGCAGTTCCGCGGGGGCGGCGGGGGAGCTGTTTTTT.

The V gene is TRBV5-1, the J gene TRBJ2-1; D perhaps matches TRBD1 (6 bases). The V gene lost 4 bases and the J gene lost 7 bases, with 9 bases spanning the gap. This CDR3 region has 12 residues. Per germline, CDR1 SGHRS and CDR2 YFSETQ. CDR3 DNA: TGCGCCAGCAGCCCCGACAGGAATGAGCAGTTCTTC. It codes for CASSPDRNEQFF.